This is a list of T cell receptor beta chains from one sample in a study of shared clonotypes between healthy human individuals. Here immunoSEQ multiplex PCR was the method, and the copy in TCRdb shows in-frame clones only, minus some. The profile shows roughly 2.2 million clones, approximately 95% of them singletons. The sequencing input was naive CD4+ T cells from PBMCs. The receptors come from a man aged 18-30 years in good health. Some clones in this sample may be carry-over from other donors' samples. Each CDR3 is given with its conserved first and last residue. A D gene is named only where the DNA matches it firmly. Only some rows state a clone size, as once, few, many or a class for expanded clones.

NA	TRBV7-2	NA	TRBJ1-1	CASSSYRQVGTEAFF	TGTGCCAGCAGCTCCTACAGACAGGTTGGGACTGAAGCTTTCTTT
NA	TRBV28	NA	TRBJ1-2	CASSPYADGNYGYTF	TGTGCCAGCAGCCCCTATGCGGATGGGAACTATGGCTACACCTTC
NA	TRBV28	NA	TRBJ1-2	CASSSDQGPNYGYTF	TGTGCCAGCAGCTCCGACCAGGGACCTAACTATGGCTACACCTTC
few	TRBV30	NA	TRBJ1-3	CAWNLEGGFGNTIYF	TGTGCCTGGAATCTTGAGGGCGGATTTGGAAACACCATATATTTT
NA	TRBV4-1	TRBD2	TRBJ2-3	CASSHGQLLAGGQLDTQYF	TGCGCCAGCAGCCACGGTCAACTACTAGCGGGAGGGCAACTAGATACGCAGTATTTT
NA	TRBV4-2	NA	TRBJ1-2	CASSQDTVLGGYTF	TGTGCCAGCAGCCAAGATACAGTACTGGGTGGCTACACCTTC
NA	TRBV7-9	NA	TRBJ1-3	CASSLAGGNTIYF	TGTGCCAGCAGCTTGGCAGGGGGAAACACCATATATTTT
NA	TRBV6-6	NA	TRBJ1-1	CASSRGVRTGTEAFF	TGTGCCAGCAGTCGGGGTGTACGTACGGGCACTGAAGCTTTCTTT
NA	TRBV9	TRBD2	TRBJ2-7	CASPRRDYSYEQYF	TGTGCCAGCCCCAGGAGGGACTATTCCTACGAGCAGTACTTC
NA	TRBV30	NA	TRBJ2-2	CAWNGQRTLSNTGELFF	TGTGCCTGGAACGGACAGAGAACCCTTTCGAACACCGGGGAGCTGTTTTTT
NA	TRBV9	TRBD2	TRBJ2-3	CASSAMWTSGGTDTQYF	TGTGCCAGCAGCGCCATGTGGACTAGCGGGGGGACAGATACGCAGTATTTT
NA	TRBV5-8	TRBD1	TRBJ2-7	CASSSSTGGWYEQYF	TGTGCCAGCAGCTCGTCGACAGGGGGCTGGTACGAGCAGTACTTC
NA	TRBV9	TRBD2	TRBJ2-1	CASSVEGLAGRWYNEQFF	TGTGCCAGCAGCGTAGAGGGACTAGCGGGAAGATGGTACAATGAGCAGTTCTTC
NA	TRBV30	TRBD1	TRBJ2-7	CAWTSWGSGTGFYEQYF	TGTGCCTGGACGTCTTGGGGTTCCGGGACAGGCTTCTACGAGCAGTACTTC
NA	TRBV5-1	TRBD2	TRBJ2-3	CASRSQAGEVDTQYF	TGCGCCAGCAGGTCCCAAGCGGGAGAAGTAGATACGCAGTATTTT
NA	TRBV11-1	NA	TRBJ1-1	CASSLNPGSGAEAFF	TGTGCCAGCAGCTTAAATCCAGGGTCGGGGGCTGAAGCTTTCTTT
NA	TRBV21-1	NA	TRBJ2-7	CASSLQTPCSYEQYF	TGTGCCAGCAGCCTCCAGACACCTTGCTCCTACGAGCAGTACTTC
NA	TRBV4-2	NA	TRBJ1-2	CASSHPKFPRSGTFYGYTF	TGTGCCAGCAGCCATCCTAAGTTTCCTCGATCCGGCACGTTCTATGGCTACACCTTC
NA	TRBV11-3	TRBD2	TRBJ2-1	CASSSRGGNEQFF	TGTGCCAGCAGTTCCCGGGGGGGCAATGAGCAGTTCTTC
NA	TRBV5-1	NA	TRBJ2-7	CASSPGVVGEQYF	TGCGCCAGCAGCCCAGGGGTGGTCGGCGAGCAGTACTTC
NA	TRBV9	NA	TRBJ2-5	CASSSRQEETQYF	TGTGCCAGCAGCTCCCGACAGGAAGAGACCCAGTACTTC
NA	TRBV28	TRBD1	TRBJ1-5	CASRGQGPYQPQHF	TGTGCCAGCAGAGGACAGGGGCCCTATCAGCCCCAGCATTTT
NA	TRBV10-3	TRBD1	TRBJ1-4	CATGQGPNEKLFF	TGTGCCACCGGACAGGGGCCTAATGAAAAACTGTTTTTT
NA	TRBV7-9	NA	TRBJ1-1	CASSLADKGQTEAFF	TGTGCCAGCAGCTTAGCGGATAAAGGCCAAACTGAAGCTTTCTTT
few	TRBV7-9	TRBD1	TRBJ1-1	CASISGQMMDTEAFF	TGTGCCAGCATCTCGGGACAGATGATGGACACTGAAGCTTTCTTT
NA	TRBV4-1	NA	TRBJ1-1	CASSQDWGGNTEAFF	TGCGCCAGCAGCCAAGATTGGGGTGGCAACACTGAAGCTTTCTTT
NA	TRBV10-3	NA	TRBJ1-5	CAISESRGGNQPQHF	TGTGCCATCAGTGAGTCGAGAGGGGGCAATCAGCCCCAGCATTTT
NA	TRBV7-9	NA	TRBJ1-4	CASTYTGNEKLFF	TGTGCCAGCACCTATACAGGGAATGAAAAACTGTTTTTT
NA	TRBV7-9	TRBD1	TRBJ1-3	CASSPGPGQGSSGNTIYF	TGTGCCAGCAGCCCGGGACCGGGACAGGGGAGCTCTGGAAACACCATATATTTT
once	TRBV7-9	NA	TRBJ2-3	CASSLWGTDTQYF	TGTGCCAGCAGCCTATGGGGAACAGATACGCAGTATTTT
NA	TRBV9	TRBD1	TRBJ1-1	CASSAGQGNTEAFF	TGTGCCAGCAGCGCCGGACAGGGGAACACTGAAGCTTTCTTT
once	TRBV2	NA	TRBJ1-1	CASSVHGRGSTEAFF	TGTGCCAGCAGTGTTCACGGCAGGGGTAGCACTGAAGCTTTCTTT
NA	TRBV11-2	NA	TRBJ2-7	CASSTGVAAYEQYF	TGTGCCAGCAGCACCGGGGTAGCTGCCTACGAGCAGTACTTC
NA	TRBV9	NA	TRBJ2-2	CASSGLAPNTGELFF	TGTGCCAGCAGCGGGCTAGCGCCGAACACCGGGGAGCTGTTTTTT
NA	TRBV7-6	TRBD1	TRBJ1-3	CASSLVTGTLTGNTIYF	TGTGCCAGCAGCTTGGTGACAGGGACACTGACTGGAAACACCATATATTTT
NA	TRBV28	NA	TRBJ2-3	CASTEETAPSTDTQYF	TGTGCCAGCACCGAAGAGACAGCCCCTAGCACAGATACGCAGTATTTT